The entry below describes one T cell receptor (beta chain). The antigen remains undetermined. This sample was included in a study of graft-versus-host responses after intestinal transplantation. Study in general: All of the recipients had induction that used anti-thymocyte globulin, then tacrolimus and steroids for 2 to 3 years.

Repertoires were generated with immunoSEQ multiplex PCR, while TCRdb's copy carries only in-frame clones and drops some. This table has some 120,000 clones, 85% to 95% appearing once. Study outcomes and limitations: Recipient bone marrow held GvH clones, some seen earlier in ileum or blood. Elevated graft-versus-host to host-versus-graft clonal ratios in allografts were recorded for patients with graft-donor T cell macrochimerism.

The germline V gene has CDR1 SGHRS and CDR2 YFSETQ. V lost 4 bases and J lost 0, with 14 bases in between. The CDR3 is made up of 15 amino acids. This TCR was sampled from a human donor who received an intestinal transplant. The material was unstimulated CD4+ T cells sorted from spleen or lymph node cells, obtained before intestinal transplant. The chain has TRBV5-1 and TRBJ2-7; maybe TRBD1 (5 bases). The CDR3 nucleotides read TGCGCCAGCAGCCCCACAGGACACAGCTCCTACGAGCAGTACTTC. Translation: CASSPTGHSSYEQYF.